This passage covers 21 T cell receptor beta chains from one sample sequenced in a study of T-cell memory formation after mild COVID-19. MiXCR, run by TCRdb on the 5' RACE reads, gives a single entry per CDR3 protein. The table includes roughly 62,000 distinct CDR3 sequences, about a tenth detected once. Source material: PBMCs or a T cell subset sorted from them (not recorded which). These receptors were collected from a man aged 18 to 29 who had mild COVID-19 (a few samples of this study predate the infection). Cell type and time point are not known.

This clonotype was recorded many times. V usage is TRBV5-1 and J usage is TRBJ1-2; D ambiguous. CDR1 is SGHRS, CDR2 YFSETQ, per germline. V was pared by 0 bases and J by 3 bases, with 9 bases between. There are 14 residues in the CDR3. The CDR3 DNA reads TGCGCCAGCAGCTTGGCCGGAGAGGACTATGGCTACACCTTC. Its protein is CASSLAGEDYGYTF.

This clonotype was counted ten times or more. The chain employs TRBV7-9 and TRBJ1-5, with 9 bases that match TRBD1. The germline gives CDR1 SEHNR, CDR2 FQNEAQ (reference sequence). This CDR3 spans 14 amino acids. V dropped 3 bases and J dropped 7; count of bases not matched to a gene: 4. In DNA form, the CDR3 reads TGTGCCAGCAGCTTGGGACAGGGCACGCAGCCCCAGCATTTT. Translating it yields CASSLGQGTQPQHF.

The V and J genes are TRBV12-3 or TRBV12-4 and TRBJ2-2; D not certain. Trimming stripped 1 base from V and 8 bases from J, with 8 bases between. CDR3 length: 13 residues. The CDR3 sequence: CASSLGRLGELFF. CDR3 bases: TGTGCCAGCAGTTTAGGGCGGCTGGGGGAGCTGTTTTTT.

The J gene is TRBJ2-2, the V gene TRBV2, with 10 bases identical to TRBD2. This CDR3 region has 15 residues. Germline CDR1 SNHLY, CDR2 FYNNEI. The J segment lost 7 bases and the V segment lost 7 bases, leaving 9 bases of the junction unmatched. The CDR3, as DNA: TGTGCCAGCACTACCAGCGGGGGGGCCGTCGGGGAGCTGTTTTTT. This encodes CASTTSGGAVGELFF. The complete variable domain, with remaining parts taken from reference TRBV2 and TRBJ2-2, reads EPEVTQTPSHQVTQMGQEVILRCVPISNHLYFYWYRQILGQKVEFLVSFYNNEISEKSEIFDDQFSVERPDGSNFTLKIRSTKLEDSAMYFCASTTSGGAVGELFFGEGSRLTVL.

This clonotype was observed many times. The chain links TRBV4-3 to TRBJ2-7; D remains unclear. The germline V gene encodes CDR1 LGHNA and CDR2 YSLEER. This CDR3 has 15 amino acids. Trimming took 1 base from V and 2 from J, leaving 12 bases between them. CDR3 in amino acids: CASSQGVGSAYEQYF. CDR3 DNA: TGCGCCAGCAGCCAAGGTGTGGGATCGGCCTACGAGCAGTACTTC.

This clonotype was observed a handful of times. The chain uses TRBV4-2 and TRBJ2-2; D remains unclear. V lost 0 bases and J 1 base, leaving 3 bases between the germline ends. The CDR3 spans 14 residues. Germline CDR1 and CDR2: LGHNA and YNFKEQ. This chain's CDR3 is CASSQDENTGELFF. CDR3 DNA sequence: TGTGCCAGCAGCCAAGATGAGAACACCGGGGAGCTGTTTTTT.

The sample holds a few counts of this clonotype. V usage is TRBV5-4 and J usage is TRBJ2-5; D call uncertain. CDR3 length: 14 residues. V was pared by 0 bases and J by 4 bases, with 10 bases between. Germline V gene lookup returns CDR1 SGHNT and CDR2 YYREEE (reference sequence). The CDR3: CASSLGAGIETQYF. CDR3 nucleotides: TGTGCCAGCAGCTTGGGGGCTGGAATAGAGACCCAGTACTTC. The full variable domain, its missing parts supplied by reference TRBV5-4 and TRBJ2-5, is ETGVTQSPTHLIKTRGQQVTLRCSSQSGHNTVSWYQQALGQGPQFIFQYYREEENGRGNFPPRFSGLQFPNYSSELNVNALELDDSALYLCASSLGAGIETQYFGPGTRLLVL.

This clonotype was observed a handful of times. The genes are TRBV30 and TRBJ2-1, with D tentatively TRBD2 (7 bases). There are 14 residues in the CDR3. CDR1 is GTSNPN and CDR2 is SVGIG in the germline V gene (reference sequence). Between the trimmed V and J ends, which lost 1 base and 5 bases, there was a span of 12 bases. CDR3 region: CAWSATGGHNEQFF. CDR3 nucleotides: TGTGCCTGGAGTGCTACCGGGGGGCACAATGAGCAGTTCTTC.

In this sample, this clonotype turned up a few times. The chain has TRBV7-9 and TRBJ1-3; 11 bases line up with TRBD1. Trimming cost V 4 bases and J 4 bases; bases outside gene matches: 15. The CDR3 is 19 amino acids. Germline loops: CDR1 SEHNR, CDR2 FQNEAQ (reference sequence). CDR3 sequence (DNA): TGTGCCAGCAGCTCATTTAAGCGGACAGGGGGCTTCTTCGGAAACACCATATATTTT. As protein: CASSSFKRTGGFFGNTIYF.

This clonotype was recorded at least ten times. The chain combines TRBV4-3 with TRBJ2-5, with 9 bases fitting TRBD1. Germline CDR1 LGHNA, CDR2 YSLEER. V was pared by 1 base and J by 7 bases, with 7 bases of the junction left unmatched. The CDR3 length is 15 residues. The CDR3: CASSQAYRGPGTQYF. Written as DNA, the CDR3 is TGCGCCAGCAGCCAAGCCTACAGGGGGCCTGGGACCCAGTACTTC.

This rearrangement joins TRBV4-3 to TRBJ2-2; D is uncertain. The length of the CDR3 is 12 residues. Germline CDR1 and CDR2: LGHNA and YSLEER. The V end was cut by 4 bases, the J end by 5 bases, with 5 bases between. The CDR3 reads CASSRRTGELFF. CDR3 bases: TGCGCCAGCAGCCGACGGACCGGGGAGCTGTTTTTT.

A remark on this clonotype: A single base separates this from a much larger clone, so it may be a read error. The J gene is TRBJ2-2, the V gene TRBV7-2; the match to TRBD1 covers 11 bases. The V gene's germline CDR1 is SGHTA and CDR2 FQGNSA. The ends lost 5 bases at V and 6 bases at J; junction bases unmatched: 5. This CDR3 is 15 amino acids long. The CDR3 protein is CASSVDRGQSGELFF. CDR3 DNA sequence: TGTGCCAGCAGCGTGGACAGGGGGCAGTCCGGGGAGCTGTTTTTT.

The sample holds a few counts of this clonotype. The chain's CDR3 is CSVRRSGGSQPQHF. In DNA form, the CDR3 reads TGCAGTGTAAGGCGATCAGGAGGCAGTCAGCCCCAGCATTTT. This sequence joins TRBV20-1 and TRBJ1-5; D uncertain. V was pared by 7 bases and J by 6 bases, with 19 bases between. This CDR3 is 14 amino acids long. Germline loops: CDR1 DFQATT, CDR2 SNEGSKA (reference sequence).

This clonotype was seen only a few times. The rearrangement links TRBV20-1 to TRBJ1-2; D gene ambiguous. The CDR3 totals 12 residues. Trimming took off 5 bases at V and 2 bases at J, with 9 bases between the two ends. Germline V gives CDR1 DFQATT, CDR2 SNEGSKA (reference sequence). CDR3 region: CSALTGNYGYTF. The DNA of the CDR3 is TGCAGTGCTTTGACGGGCAACTATGGCTACACCTTC.

This clonotype was counted a few times. As DNA, the CDR3 is TGTGCCAGCGGACTGACAGGGGCAGGGGAGACCCAGTACTTC. Its protein is CASGLTGAGETQYF. The rearrangement joins TRBV12-3 or TRBV12-4 to TRBJ2-5, with TRBD1 matching over 8 bases. CDR3 size: 14 residues. V shed 8 bases, J shed 5 bases, and the junction held 10 bases outside the gene matches.

This chain uses TRBV7-2 with TRBJ2-1, with TRBD2 matching 10 bases. The DNA matches TRBJ2-7 better at its end, which makes the J call doubtful. In germline, CDR1 is SGHTA, CDR2 FQGNSA. The CDR3 is 15 amino acids. The CDR3, as DNA: TGTGCCAGCAGAGTACTAGCGGGGTTAGGGGATGAGCAGTACTTC. Translating gives CASRVLAGLGDEQYF.

The chain is built from TRBV7-9 and TRBJ1-6; possible D gene TRBD1, 6 bases. The CDR3 runs to 14 residues. Germline-derived CDR1 and CDR2 are SEHNR and FQNEAQ (reference sequence). V dropped 10 bases and J dropped 2 bases, with 12 bases sitting between them. The CDR3 here is CATRGPPYNSPLHF. For the CDR3, the DNA is TGTGCCACCCGGGGGCCCCCCTATAATTCACCCCTCCACTTT.

The chain uses TRBV9 and TRBJ1-2, with D hard to call. The germline CDR1 and CDR2 sequences are SGDLS and YYNGEE. The CDR3 is made up of 14 amino acids. V gave up 0 bases and J gave up 7 bases, with 13 bases separating them. The CDR3 DNA reads as TGTGCCAGCAGCGTAGTAAATGAGGGTGGTGGCTACACCTTC. This sequence encodes CASSVVNEGGGYTF.

This clonotype came up many times. This sequence joins TRBV29-1 and TRBJ2-3, with D hard to call. With 3 bases removed from V and 4 bases from J, the gap between germline ends came to 5 bases. This CDR3 spans 11 amino acids. Germline V gene data show CDR1 as SQVTM and CDR2 as ANQGSEA. CDR3 sequence (DNA): TGCAGCGTTGATATGTCAGATACGCAGTATTTT. Encoded protein: CSVDMSDTQYF.

In its sample, this clonotype was seen a few times. J is TRBJ1-2 and V is TRBV6-2 or TRBV6-3; weak D call: TRBD1 (6 bases). Trimming shortened V by 5 bases and J by 2 bases, and 9 bases separated the two germline ends. The CDR3 sequence is 13 residues long. The germline gives CDR1 MNHEY, CDR2 SVGEGT. This CDR3 reads CASSTGQNYGYTF. The CDR3 DNA reads TGTGCCAGCAGTACCGGACAGAACTATGGCTACACCTTC.

This clonotype was recorded a few times. J is TRBJ1-2 and V is TRBV12-3 or TRBV12-4; the D is unclear. CDR3 size: 12 residues. V lost 6 bases to trimming and J lost 7 bases, with 12 bases between them. The CDR3 region is CASSRESGGYTF. The CDR3 DNA is TGTGCCAGCAGCCGCGAGTCGGGTGGCTACACCTTC.